Below are 28 T cell receptor beta chains sequenced from a single sample in a study of blood T cell repertoires in COVID-19 (dated by TCRdb to 2020 to 2022). Library preparation used the immunoSEQ multiplex PCR assay. TCRdb mirrors the immuneACCESS table, restricted to in-frame sequences. Some clones are absent from its copies; in checked studies, under half trace to an unresolved V gene, and the reason for the others is unknown. Recorded for this sample are about 280,000 clones; 85% of them occurred a single time. The ten largest clonotypes hold 13% of the sample. The source material was peripheral blood. These receptor sequences come from a human donor in a cohort sampled during active COVID-19.

The chain is built from TRBV28 and TRBJ2-1, with TRBD2 identical over 13 bases. This CDR3 spans 16 amino acids. The germline V gene encodes CDR1 MDHEN and CDR2 SYDVKM. J lost 0 bases, V lost 6 bases, and 2 bases had no gene match. CDR3 nucleotides: TGTGCCAGCAGAAGGACTAGCGGGAGCTCCTACAATGAGCAGTTCTTC. Amino acid sequence: CASRRTSGSSYNEQFF.

A note on this clone: A read error may account for a junction end that differs from germline. V is TRBV28 and J is TRBJ2-5, with D perhaps TRBD2 (5 bases). The CDR3 covers 14 residues. The germline gives CDR1 MDHEN, CDR2 SYDVKM. CDR3 nucleotides: TGTGCCAGCAGCCTTGGAGGACCAATGTCTTTCTTGAACTTC. It specifies CASSLGGPMSFLNF.

This clone was found once. This chain links TRBV9 with TRBJ1-2; D may be TRBD1 (5 bases). This CDR3 spans 14 amino acids. The V gene's germline CDR1 is SGDLS and CDR2 YYNGEE. V dropped 3 bases and J dropped 7 bases, with 16 bases sitting between them. The CDR3 sequence: CASSERDSMSGYTF. Here the CDR3 DNA reads TGTGCCAGCAGCGAGAGAGACAGTATGAGTGGCTACACCTTC.

The table lists this clone with a few counts. The genes are TRBV7-9 and TRBJ1-5; D uncertain. This CDR3 spans 16 amino acids. CDR1 and CDR2 (germline): SEHNR, FQNEAQ (reference sequence). V was pared by 3 bases and J by 4 bases, with 16 bases between. The CDR3 DNA reads TGTGCCAGCAGCTTTTCGACACCCAGCGGGAATCAGCCCCAGCATTTT. Protein sequence: CASSFSTPSGNQPQHF.

The V call is TRBV18, the J call TRBJ2-2; TRBD1 matches 8 bases. Trimming at V came to 8 bases and at J to 4 bases, leaving 18 bases not matched to a gene. This CDR3 region has 18 residues. Germline V CDR1 and CDR2: KGHSH, LQKENI. The CDR3 spells CASPTRPGGVIGTGELFF. The DNA for the CDR3 is TGTGCCAGCCCGACCAGGCCAGGGGGCGTAATCGGCACCGGGGAGCTGTTTTTT.

This clone turned up a few times. The chain couples TRBV6-6 to TRBJ1-2; 11 positions agree with TRBD1. This CDR3 has 16 amino acids. CDR1 is MNHNY and CDR2 is SVGAGI in the germline V gene (reference sequence). V trimming: 5 bases; J trimming: 8 bases; junction bases outside the gene matches: 13. This CDR3 reads CASSAVPGQGVGGYTF. CDR3 DNA sequence: TGTGCCAGCAGTGCCGTCCCGGGACAGGGGGTGGGAGGCTACACCTTC.

V and J are TRBV6-5 and TRBJ2-1; TRBD1 aligns across 7 bases. Trimming at V came to 0 bases and at J to 8 bases, leaving 7 bases not matched to a gene. CDR1 and CDR2 (germline): MNHEY, SVGAGI. The CDR3 is 15 residues long. As DNA, the CDR3 is TGTGCCAGCAGTTACTCATACAGGGGAGCACATGAGCAGTTCTTC. Translated, it gives CASSYSYRGAHEQFF.

The chain recombines TRBV24-1 with TRBJ2-6; a possible D gene is TRBD2 (6 bases). Germline CDR1 reads KGHDR; CDR2 reads SFDVKD. Trimming left V 3 bases short and J 0 bases short, with 8 bases between. CDR3 size: 16 residues. CDR3 residues: CATSDPGGSGANVLTF. The CDR3 DNA is TGTGCCACCAGTGATCCCGGGGGCTCTGGGGCCAACGTCCTGACTTTC.

The rearrangement uses TRBV23-1 and TRBJ2-3, with D unclear. Being an ORF, TRBV23-1 has a function that is uncertain. The CDR3 consists of 17 residues. V lost 0 bases and J lost 0, with 13 bases in between. CDR3 amino acids: CASSQSRHHRSTDTQYF. As DNA, the CDR3 is TGCGCCAGCAGTCAATCCCGACACCACCGAAGCACAGATACGCAGTATTTT.

The rearrangement links TRBV11-3 to TRBJ2-3, with TRBD2 matching 10 bases. The length of the CDR3 is 16 residues. CDR1 is SGHNT and CDR2 is YENEEA in the germline V gene. The V gene end was trimmed by 2 bases and the J gene end by 3 bases; junction bases not matched to a gene: 5. The CDR3 is CASSLKAGGPTDTQYF. DNA of the CDR3: TGTGCCAGCAGCTTAAAAGCGGGAGGGCCGACAGATACGCAGTATTTT.

This chain joins TRBV7-8 and TRBJ2-3, with TRBD2 matching over 14 bases. CDR3 length equals 15 residues. Germline V gene sequence: CDR1 SGHVS, CDR2 FQNEAQ. V shed 6 bases, J shed 6 bases, and the junction held 5 bases outside the gene matches. The CDR3 protein is CASRRLAGGIDTQYF. DNA for the CDR3: TGTGCCAGCAGACGACTAGCGGGAGGGATCGATACGCAGTATTTT.

The gene calls are TRBV13 and TRBJ2-5; 7 bases fit TRBD2. The CDR3 length is 15 residues. Germline assignment: CDR1 PRHDT and CDR2 FYEKMQ (reference sequence). V dropped 4 bases and J dropped 1; count of bases not matched to a gene: 6. The CDR3 nucleotides are TGTGCCAGCAGCTACCTAGCGGAGACCCAAGAGACCCAGTACTTC. Its translation is CASSYLAETQETQYF.

J is TRBJ2-3 and V is TRBV18; D gene unclear. This CDR3 contains 13 residues. Germline CDR1 reads KGHSH; CDR2 reads LQKENI. Trimming removed 5 bases from V and 3 bases from J, with 9 bases in between. CDR3 coding DNA: TGTGCCAGCTCATTTCCAGAAACAGATACGCAGTATTTT. Translated: CASSFPETDTQYF.

V is TRBV14 and J is TRBJ1-3; D is undetermined. V shed 4 bases and J shed 7 bases, with 20 bases lying between them. This CDR3 contains 16 residues. Per germline, CDR1 SGHDN and CDR2 FVKESK. The CDR3 DNA sequence: TGTGCCAGCAGCCCCGCGGGCGTCTACACCTCGAACACCATATATTTT. It specifies CASSPAGVYTSNTIYF.

This clone was observed many times. V usage is TRBV6-5 and J usage is TRBJ1-1; the D is unclear. V lost 8 bases, J lost 3 bases, and 19 bases lay in between. Germline CDR1 MNHEY, CDR2 SVGAGI. This CDR3 is 15 amino acids long. The CDR3 nucleotides are TGTGCCAGCCGGCTGGCTAGTGTTGGGTACACTGAAGCTTTCTTT. It yields the protein CASRLASVGYTEAFF.

The chain carries TRBV5-1 and TRBJ2-3, with D possibly TRBD2 on 5 matching bases. Germline V gene lookup returns CDR1 SGHRS and CDR2 YFSETQ. The CDR3 has 14 residues. Trimming cost V 3 bases and J 6 bases, with 14 bases left between them. CDR3 DNA sequence: TGCGCCAGCAGCTCTACCGTAACGGGGGATACGCAGTATTTT. It specifies CASSSTVTGDTQYF.

The J gene is TRBJ1-5, the V gene TRBV6-5; the D gene is possibly TRBD1 (5 bases). CDR1 and CDR2 (germline): MNHEY, SVGAGI. The V and J ends lost 0 bases and 2 bases respectively, with 8 bases between them. This CDR3 has 15 amino acids. The chain's CDR3 is CASSYSGLGNQPQHF. The CDR3 coding sequence is TGTGCCAGCAGTTACTCGGGGCTGGGCAATCAGCCCCAGCATTTT.

The J gene is TRBJ2-1, the V gene TRBV12-3 or TRBV12-4, with D maybe TRBD2 (6 bases). Trimming left V 6 bases short and J 7 bases short, with 13 bases between. The CDR3 is 13 residues long. CDR3 loop: CASREDYGNEQFF. The CDR3 DNA sequence: TGTGCCAGCAGGGAGGACTATGGTAATGAGCAGTTCTTC.

The J gene is TRBJ2-3, the V gene TRBV5-1, with D perhaps matching TRBD1 (6 bases). This CDR3 has 15 residues. Trimming left V 0 bases short and J 3 bases short, with 11 bases between. CDR1 is SGHRS and CDR2 is YFSETQ in the germline V gene. The CDR3 spells CASSLGQGWTDTQYF. CDR3 coding DNA: TGCGCCAGCAGCTTGGGCCAGGGGTGGACAGATACGCAGTATTTT.

The V call is TRBV19, the J call TRBJ1-6, with D unclear. This CDR3 has 12 amino acids. Germline loops: CDR1 LNHDA, CDR2 SQIVND (reference sequence). Trimming took 6 bases from V and 12 from J, leaving 12 bases between them. CDR3 sequence reads: CASRSIGRPLHF. The CDR3 coding sequence is TGTGCCAGTAGAAGCATCGGGAGACCCCTCCACTTT.

The chain links TRBV7-9 to TRBJ2-1; TRBD1 matches 7 bases. The ends lost 5 bases at V and 9 bases at J; junction bases unmatched: 1. Germline V gives CDR1 SEHNR, CDR2 FQNEAQ (reference sequence). This CDR3 has 11 residues. CDR3 region: CASSPGGEQFF. The CDR3 nucleotides are TGTGCCAGCAGCCCAGGGGGTGAGCAGTTCTTC.

The chain has TRBV4-2 and TRBJ2-1, with 8 bases matching TRBD2. CDR1 and CDR2 (germline): LGHNA, YNFKEQ. J gave up 8 bases and V 4 bases, and 16 bases lay outside the gene matches. The CDR3 is 17 amino acids. CDR3 in DNA: TGTGCCAGCAGCCGGGCTGGAGGTGCGGGAGGTATCCATGAGCAGTTCTTC. It codes for CASSRAGGAGGIHEQFF.

The chain is built from TRBV21-1 and TRBJ2-7; the table assigns TRBD2, which was not confirmed against the DNA. TRBV21-1 is a pseudogene. This CDR3 has 16 residues. For the CDR3, the DNA is TGTGCCAGCAGTCCGCAGCCCGAGGGAATTGGCTACGAGCAGTACTTC. It codes for CASSPQPEGIGYEQYF.

V is TRBV7-2 and J is TRBJ1-2; D gene unclear. Trimming cost V 3 bases and J 3 bases, with 14 bases left between them. This CDR3 is 15 amino acids long. Per the germline V gene, CDR1 is SGHTA and CDR2 is FQGNSA. CDR3 sequence (DNA): TGTGCCAGCAGCTTCATCAAGGCGGGAGACTATGGCTACACCTTC. This sequence encodes CASSFIKAGDYGYTF.

The chain combines TRBV7-2 with TRBJ2-2; 10 bases agree with TRBD2. The CDR3 consists of 16 residues. The V gene end was trimmed by 5 bases and the J gene end by 3 bases; junction bases not matched to a gene: 6. Looked up from germline, CDR1 is SGHTA and CDR2 is FQGNSA. The DNA of the CDR3 is TGTGCCAGCAGCCCCCAAGCGGGAGGGCACACCGGGGAGCTGTTTTTT. It is translated as CASSPQAGGHTGELFF.

The chain employs TRBV6-5 and TRBJ1-6; 8 nucleotides align to TRBD1. CDR3 length: 15 residues. The germline V gene has CDR1 MNHEY and CDR2 SVGAGI. The ends lost 7 bases at V and 10 bases at J; junction bases unmatched: 12. The CDR3 spells CASNKAGTGASPLHF. CDR3 sequence (DNA): TGTGCCAGCAACAAAGCCGGGACAGGAGCCTCACCCCTCCACTTT.

The chain is built from TRBV5-5 and TRBJ2-7; 13 bases are a match to TRBD2. The CDR3 covers 15 residues. In germline, CDR1 is SGHKS, CDR2 YYEKEE (reference sequence). Trimming at V came to 4 bases and at J to 3 bases, leaving 4 bases not matched to a gene. This CDR3 is CASSPGLAGYYEQYF. The CDR3 DNA follows: TGTGCCAGCAGCCCGGGACTAGCGGGGTACTACGAGCAGTACTTC.

The rearrangement uses TRBV18 and TRBJ2-7, with TRBD1 matching 8 bases. CDR1 and CDR2 from the germline V gene are KGHSH and LQKENI. Unmatched junction bases numbered 10, after V lost 5 bases and J lost 7 bases. CDR3 length equals 14 residues. The CDR3 is CASSEFQGAREQYF. As DNA, the CDR3 is TGTGCCAGCTCAGAGTTTCAGGGGGCGCGGGAGCAGTACTTC.